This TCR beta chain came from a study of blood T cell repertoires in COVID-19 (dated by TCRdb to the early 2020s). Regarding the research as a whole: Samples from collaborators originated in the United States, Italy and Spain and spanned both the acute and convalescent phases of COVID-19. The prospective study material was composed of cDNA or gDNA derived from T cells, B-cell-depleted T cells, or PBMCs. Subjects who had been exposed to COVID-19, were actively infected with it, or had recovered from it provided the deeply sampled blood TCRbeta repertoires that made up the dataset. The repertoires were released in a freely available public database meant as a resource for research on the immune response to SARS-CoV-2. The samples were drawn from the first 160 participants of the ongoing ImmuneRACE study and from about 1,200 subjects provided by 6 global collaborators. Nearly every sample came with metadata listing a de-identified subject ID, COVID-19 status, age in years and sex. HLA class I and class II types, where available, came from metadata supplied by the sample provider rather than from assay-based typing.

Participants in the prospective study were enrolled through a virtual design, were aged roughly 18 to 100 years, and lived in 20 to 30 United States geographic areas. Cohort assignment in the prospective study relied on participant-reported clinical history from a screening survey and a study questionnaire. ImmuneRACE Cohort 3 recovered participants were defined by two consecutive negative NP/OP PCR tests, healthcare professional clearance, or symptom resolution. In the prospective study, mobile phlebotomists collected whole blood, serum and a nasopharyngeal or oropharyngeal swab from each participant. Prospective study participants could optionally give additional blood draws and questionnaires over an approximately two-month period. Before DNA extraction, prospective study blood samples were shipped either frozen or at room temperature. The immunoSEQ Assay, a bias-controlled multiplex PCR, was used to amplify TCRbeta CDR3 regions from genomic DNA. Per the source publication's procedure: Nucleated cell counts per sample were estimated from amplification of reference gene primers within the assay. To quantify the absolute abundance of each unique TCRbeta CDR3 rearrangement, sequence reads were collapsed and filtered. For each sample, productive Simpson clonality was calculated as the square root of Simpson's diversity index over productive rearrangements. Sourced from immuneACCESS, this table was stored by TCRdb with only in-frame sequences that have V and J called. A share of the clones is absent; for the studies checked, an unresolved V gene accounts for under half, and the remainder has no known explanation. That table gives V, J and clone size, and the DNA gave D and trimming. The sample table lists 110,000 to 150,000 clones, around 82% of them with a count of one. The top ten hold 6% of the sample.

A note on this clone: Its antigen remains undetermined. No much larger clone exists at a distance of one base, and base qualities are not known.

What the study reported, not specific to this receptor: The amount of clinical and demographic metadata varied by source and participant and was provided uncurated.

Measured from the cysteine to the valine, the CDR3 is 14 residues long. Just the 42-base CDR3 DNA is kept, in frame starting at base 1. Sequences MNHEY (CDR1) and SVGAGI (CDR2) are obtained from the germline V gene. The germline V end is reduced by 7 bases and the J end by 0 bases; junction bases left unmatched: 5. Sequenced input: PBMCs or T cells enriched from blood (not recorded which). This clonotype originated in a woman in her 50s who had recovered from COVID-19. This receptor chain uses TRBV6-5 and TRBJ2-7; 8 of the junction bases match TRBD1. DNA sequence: TGTGCCAGCACCGGGACAGGACTCTCCTACGAGCAGTACGTC. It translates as CASTGTGLSYEQYV.